Each of the 10 T cell receptor beta chains below was sequenced from the same sample in a study of T-cell memory formation after mild COVID-19. TCRdb reanalysed the 5' RACE reads using MiXCR and keeps one entry per CDR3 protein. The sample has about 360,000 distinct CDR3 sequences; roughly 13% are singletons. Sequencing input: PBMCs or a T cell subset sorted from them (not recorded which). These receptor sequences come from a man between 18 and 29 years old who had mild COVID-19 (a few samples of this study predate the infection). Cell type and time point are not known.

The rearrangement links TRBV5-1 to TRBJ2-1; perhaps TRBD1 as D (5 bases). This CDR3 region has 13 residues. The germline V gene encodes CDR1 SGHRS and CDR2 YFSETQ. With 0 bases removed from V and 6 bases from J, the gap between germline ends came to 7 bases. This chain's CDR3 is CASSLEGVNEQFF. CDR3 coding DNA: TGCGCCAGCAGCTTGGAAGGGGTCAATGAGCAGTTCTTC.

As DNA, the CDR3 is TGTGCCAGCAGCCCCGGAAGCAGGGGAGAGACCCAGTACTTC. Protein sequence: CASSPGSRGETQYF. The rearrangement links TRBV7-3 to TRBJ2-5; a possible D gene is TRBD1 (6 bases). This CDR3 spans 14 amino acids. Per the germline V gene, CDR1 is SGHTA and CDR2 is FQGTGA. Trimming removed 5 bases at V and 4 bases at J, with 14 bases between. Full variable domain (missing parts from reference TRBV7-3 and TRBJ2-5): GAGVSQTPSNKVTEKGKYVELRCDPISGHTALYWYRQSLGQGPEFLIYFQGTGAADDSGLPNDRFFAVRPEGSVSTLKIQRTERGDSAVYLCASSPGSRGETQYFGPGTRLLVL.

This clonotype was counted between two and nine times. The genes are TRBV7-2 and TRBJ2-5, with TRBD2 as a possible D gene (8 bases). The length of the CDR3 is 22 residues. Germline V lookup: CDR1 SGHTA, CDR2 FQGNSA. The ends were cut back, 3 bases at V and 5 bases at J, with 37 bases in the middle. CDR3 DNA: TGTGCCAGCAGCTTGGCGGTAGCGGGGCAGAAGGCTTGGACAGGACCGGGGGAGACCCAGTACTTC. This sequence encodes CASSLAVAGQKAWTGPGETQYF.

The table lists this clonotype with a few counts. The V gene is TRBV6-5, the J gene TRBJ2-3; 8 bases align to TRBD2. The CDR3 consists of 15 residues. The V segment lost 5 bases and the J segment 4 bases; nucleotides outside the gene matches: 8. The germline V gene encodes CDR1 MNHEY and CDR2 SVGAGI. The CDR3 region is CASSRRGGVSDTQYF. In DNA, the CDR3 is TGTGCCAGCAGTCGACGGGGGGGCGTTTCAGATACGCAGTATTTT.

This clonotype has a handful of counts. The chain links TRBV5-1 to TRBJ2-3; 9 positions agree with TRBD2. The J segment lost 9 bases and the V segment lost 2 bases, leaving 7 bases of the junction unmatched. Germline CDR1 reads SGHRS; CDR2 reads YFSETQ. The CDR3 totals 14 residues. CDR3 bases: TGCGCCAGCAGCTTCGGGACTAGCAAAGAAACGCAGTATTTT. Its translation: CASSFGTSKETQYF.

This clonotype was counted between two and nine times. The chain employs TRBV4-2 and TRBJ2-1; the D gene is possibly TRBD2 (6 bases). Deletions cut 1 base from V and 10 bases from J, with 8 bases between. Germline lookup yields CDR1 LGHNA and CDR2 YNFKEQ. The CDR3 length is 12 residues. Written as DNA, the CDR3 is TGTGCCAGCAGCCAAGGCCTAGCGGAGCAGTTCTTC. It translates to CASSQGLAEQFF.

This clonotype has only a few counts. The chain joins TRBV29-1 to TRBJ2-1; D is undetermined. The CDR3 runs 14 residues. V was trimmed by 7 bases and J by 0 bases, leaving 13 bases between them. Germline values: CDR1 SQVTM, CDR2 ANQGSEA. The CDR3 protein is CSAGPPSSYNEQFF. In nucleotides, the CDR3 is TGCAGCGCCGGGCCCCCAAGCTCCTACAATGAGCAGTTCTTC.

The gene calls are TRBV4-2 and TRBJ2-1; 7 bases are shared with TRBD2. CDR1 is LGHNA, CDR2 YNFKEQ, per germline. The CDR3 extends over 13 amino acids. Trimming cost V 6 bases and J 5 bases; bases outside gene matches: 4. The DNA of the CDR3 is TGTGCCAGCAGATCTAGCGGAGACAATGAGCAGTTCTTC. It codes for CASRSSGDNEQFF.

J is TRBJ2-5 and V is TRBV11-2, with TRBD2 matching 7 bases. Trimming removed 5 bases from V and 2 bases from J; junction bases left unmatched: 17. This CDR3 comprises 18 residues. Germline V gives CDR1 SGHAT, CDR2 FQNNGV. In DNA form, the CDR3 reads TGTGCCAGCAGCACTCGCCCCCACCTAGCGGCCTTTCAAGAGACCCAGTACTTC. Amino acids: CASSTRPHLAAFQETQYF.

This clonotype was observed many times. The rearrangement joins TRBV4-3 to TRBJ2-3; 8 bases map to TRBD1. Trimming at V came to 4 bases and at J to 4 bases, leaving 10 bases not matched to a gene. Per the germline V gene, CDR1 is LGHNA and CDR2 is YSLEER. The CDR3 runs 16 residues. DNA for the CDR3: TGCGCCAGCAGCCCGGCGACAGGGGTCCTCCCAGATACGCAGTATTTT. It specifies CASSPATGVLPDTQYF.